This TCR beta chain was recovered during a study of CD8 T cells in Susac syndrome. V dropped 6 bases and J dropped 0 bases, with 10 bases sitting between them. This CDR3 spans 14 amino acids. The germline CDR1 and CDR2 sequences are LNHDA and SQIVND (reference sequence). RNA totalling roughly 0.45 to 1 ug underwent reverse transcription with random hexamers. TCRdb ran MiXCR on the immunoSEQ multiplex PCR reads and lists one entry per CDR3 protein. The table has under 110,000 distinct CDR3 sequences, approximately 95% seen once; the top ten hold about 0.41%. The origin of this receptor is a human donor with Susac syndrome. This chain links TRBV19 with TRBJ2-3; possible D gene TRBD2, 6 bases. The sequencing input was CD8+ T cells from PBMCs. CDR3 nucleotide sequence: TGTGCCAGTAGCGGGGACTTTAGCACAGATACGCAGTATTTT. The encoded protein is CASSGDFSTDTQYF. The full variable domain, with the rest looked up from reference TRBV19 and TRBJ2-3, is DGGITQSPKYLFRKEGQNVTLSCEQNLNHDAMYWYRQDPGQGLRLIYYSQIVNDFQKGDIAEGYSVSREKKESFPLTVTSAQKNPTAFYLCASSGDFSTDTQYFGPGTRLTVL.